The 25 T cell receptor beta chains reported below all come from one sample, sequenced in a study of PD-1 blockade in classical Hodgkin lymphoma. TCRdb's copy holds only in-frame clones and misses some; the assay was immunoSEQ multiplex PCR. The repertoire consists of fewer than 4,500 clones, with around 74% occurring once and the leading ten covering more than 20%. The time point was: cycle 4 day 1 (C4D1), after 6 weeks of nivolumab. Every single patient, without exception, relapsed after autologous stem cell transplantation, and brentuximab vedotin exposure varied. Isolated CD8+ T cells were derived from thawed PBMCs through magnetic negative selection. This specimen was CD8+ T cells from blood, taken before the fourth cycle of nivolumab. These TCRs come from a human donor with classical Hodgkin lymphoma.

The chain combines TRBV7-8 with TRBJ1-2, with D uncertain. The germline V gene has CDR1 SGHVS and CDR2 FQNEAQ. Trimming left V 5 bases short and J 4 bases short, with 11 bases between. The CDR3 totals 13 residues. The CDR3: CASSPRLTYGYTF. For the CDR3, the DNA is TGTGCCAGCAGCCCCAGGTTAACCTATGGCTACACCTTC.

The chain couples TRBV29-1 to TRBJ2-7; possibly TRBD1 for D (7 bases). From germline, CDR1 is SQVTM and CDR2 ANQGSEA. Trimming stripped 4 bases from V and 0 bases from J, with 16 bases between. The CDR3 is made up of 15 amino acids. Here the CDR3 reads CSVAGAGTASYEQYF. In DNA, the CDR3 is TGCAGCGTTGCCGGGGCGGGGACAGCCTCCTACGAGCAGTACTTC.

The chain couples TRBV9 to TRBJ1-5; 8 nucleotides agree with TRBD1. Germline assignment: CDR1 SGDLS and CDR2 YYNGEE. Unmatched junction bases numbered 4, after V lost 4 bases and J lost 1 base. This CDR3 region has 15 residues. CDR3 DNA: TGTGCCAGCAGCTCCGGACAGGGCAGCAATCAGCCCCAGCATTTT. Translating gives CASSSGQGSNQPQHF.

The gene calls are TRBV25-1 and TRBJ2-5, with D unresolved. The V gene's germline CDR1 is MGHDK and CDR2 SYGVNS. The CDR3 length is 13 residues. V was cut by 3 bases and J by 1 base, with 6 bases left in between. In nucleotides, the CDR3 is TGTGCCAGCAGTGAGTATAGCCAAGAGACCCAGTACTTC. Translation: CASSEYSQETQYF.

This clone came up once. This CDR3 is CALLKRGAGDTQYF. The CDR3 DNA is TGTGCCTTGCTAAAACGGGGGGCCGGAGATACGCAGTATTTT. The chain recombines TRBV30 with TRBJ2-3; TRBD2 is a possible D gene (7 bases). Trimming pared 7 bases from V and 5 bases from J, leaving 19 bases between. There are 14 residues in the CDR3. CDR1 GTSNPN and CDR2 SVGIG come from the germline V gene (reference sequence).

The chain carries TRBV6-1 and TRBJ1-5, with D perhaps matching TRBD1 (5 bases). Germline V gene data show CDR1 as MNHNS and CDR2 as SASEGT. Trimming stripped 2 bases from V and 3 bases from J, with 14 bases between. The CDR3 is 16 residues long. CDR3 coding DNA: TGTGCCAGCAGTGAATATCGGGGGGACCTCAATCAGCCCCAGCATTTT. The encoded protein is CASSEYRGDLNQPQHF.

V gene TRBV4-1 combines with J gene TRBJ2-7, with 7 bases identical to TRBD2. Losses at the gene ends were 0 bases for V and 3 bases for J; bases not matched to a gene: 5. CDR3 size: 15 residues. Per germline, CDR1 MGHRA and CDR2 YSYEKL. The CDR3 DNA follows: TGCGCCAGCAGCCAAGAGTGGGCGGGGGACTACGAGCAGTACTTC. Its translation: CASSQEWAGDYEQYF.

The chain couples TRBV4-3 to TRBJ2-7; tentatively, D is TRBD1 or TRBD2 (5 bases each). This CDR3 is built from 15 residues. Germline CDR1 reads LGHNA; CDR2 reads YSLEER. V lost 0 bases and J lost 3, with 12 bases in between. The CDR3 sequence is CASSQDRWGSYEQYF. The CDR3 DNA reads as TGCGCCAGCAGCCAAGATCGGTGGGGGAGCTACGAGCAGTACTTC.

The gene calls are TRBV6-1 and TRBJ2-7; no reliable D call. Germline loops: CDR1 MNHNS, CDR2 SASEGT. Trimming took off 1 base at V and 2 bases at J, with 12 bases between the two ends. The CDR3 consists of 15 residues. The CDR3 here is CASSEEVATTYEQYF. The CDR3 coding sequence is TGTGCCAGCAGTGAAGAGGTGGCAACCACCTACGAGCAGTACTTC.

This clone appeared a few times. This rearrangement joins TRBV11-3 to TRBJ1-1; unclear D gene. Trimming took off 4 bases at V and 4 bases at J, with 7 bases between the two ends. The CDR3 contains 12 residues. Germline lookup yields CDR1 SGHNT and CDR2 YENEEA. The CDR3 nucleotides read TGTGCCAGCAGCTGGACGAGCACTGAAGCTTTCTTT. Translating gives CASSWTSTEAFF.

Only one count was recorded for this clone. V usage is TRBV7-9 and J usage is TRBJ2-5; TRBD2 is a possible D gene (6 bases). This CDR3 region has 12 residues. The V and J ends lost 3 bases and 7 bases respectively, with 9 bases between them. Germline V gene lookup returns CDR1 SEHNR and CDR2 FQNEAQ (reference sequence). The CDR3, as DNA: TGTGCCAGCAGCTTCGCGGGAAGGACCCAGTACTTC. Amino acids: CASSFAGRTQYF.

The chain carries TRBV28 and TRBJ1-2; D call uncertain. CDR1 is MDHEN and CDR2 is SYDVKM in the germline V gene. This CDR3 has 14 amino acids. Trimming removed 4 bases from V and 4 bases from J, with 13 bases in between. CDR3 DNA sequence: TGTGCCAGCAGTTCAGGCTATGAGTCCTATGGCTACACCTTC. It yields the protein CASSSGYESYGYTF.

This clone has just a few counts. This CDR3 reads CASRVAGGRPYEQYF. The CDR3 coding sequence is TGTGCCAGCAGGGTAGCGGGGGGTAGGCCCTACGAGCAGTACTTC. The rearrangement joins TRBV5-4 to TRBJ2-7, with TRBD2 identical over 10 bases. The CDR3 has 15 amino acids. Germline CDR1 and CDR2: SGHNT and YYREEE (reference sequence). With 5 bases clipped from V and 2 bases from J, the junction kept 7 bases outside the gene matches.

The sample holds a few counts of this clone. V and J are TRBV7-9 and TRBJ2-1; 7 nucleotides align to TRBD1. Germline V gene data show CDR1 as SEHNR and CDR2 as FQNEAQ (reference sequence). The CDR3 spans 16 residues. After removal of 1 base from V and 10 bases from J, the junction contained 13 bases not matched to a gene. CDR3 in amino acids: CASSLGVGQRGREQFF. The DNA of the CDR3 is TGTGCCAGCAGCTTAGGCGTGGGACAGAGAGGTAGGGAGCAGTTCTTC.

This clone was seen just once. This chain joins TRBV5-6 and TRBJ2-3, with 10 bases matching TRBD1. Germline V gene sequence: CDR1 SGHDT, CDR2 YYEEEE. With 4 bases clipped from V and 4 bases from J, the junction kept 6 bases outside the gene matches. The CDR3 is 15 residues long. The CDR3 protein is CASSPDRGPPDTQYF. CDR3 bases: TGTGCCAGCAGCCCTGACAGGGGGCCCCCAGATACGCAGTATTTT.

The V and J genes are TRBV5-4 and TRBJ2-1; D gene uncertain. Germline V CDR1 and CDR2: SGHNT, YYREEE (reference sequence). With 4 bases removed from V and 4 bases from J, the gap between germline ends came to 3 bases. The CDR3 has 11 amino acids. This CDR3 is CASSAYNEQFF. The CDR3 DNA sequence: TGTGCCAGCAGCGCGTACAATGAGCAGTTCTTC. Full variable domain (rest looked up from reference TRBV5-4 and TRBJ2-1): ETGVTQSPTHLIKTRGQQVTLRCSSQSGHNTVSWYQQALGQGPQFIFQYYREEENGRGNFPPRFSGLQFPNYSSELNVNALELDDSALYLCASSAYNEQFFGPGTRLTVL.

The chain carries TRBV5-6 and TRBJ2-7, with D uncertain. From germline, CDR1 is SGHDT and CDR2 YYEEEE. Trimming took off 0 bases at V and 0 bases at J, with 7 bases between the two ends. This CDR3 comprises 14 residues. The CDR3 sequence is CASSLGRSSYEQYF. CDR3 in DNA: TGTGCCAGCAGCTTGGGACGGTCCTCCTACGAGCAGTACTTC.

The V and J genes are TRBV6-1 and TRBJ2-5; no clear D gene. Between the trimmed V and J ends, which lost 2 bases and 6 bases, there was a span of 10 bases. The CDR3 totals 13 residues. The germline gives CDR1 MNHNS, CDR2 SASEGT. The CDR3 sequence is CASSEFLTQTQYF. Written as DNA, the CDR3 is TGTGCCAGCAGTGAATTCCTAACGCAGACCCAGTACTTC.

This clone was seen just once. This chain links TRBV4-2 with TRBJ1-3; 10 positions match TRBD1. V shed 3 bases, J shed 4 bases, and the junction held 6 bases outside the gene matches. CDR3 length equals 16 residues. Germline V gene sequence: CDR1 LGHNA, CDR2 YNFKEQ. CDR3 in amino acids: CASSQRPTGGGNTIYF. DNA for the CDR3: TGTGCCAGCAGCCAGAGGCCGACAGGGGGCGGAAACACCATATATTTT.

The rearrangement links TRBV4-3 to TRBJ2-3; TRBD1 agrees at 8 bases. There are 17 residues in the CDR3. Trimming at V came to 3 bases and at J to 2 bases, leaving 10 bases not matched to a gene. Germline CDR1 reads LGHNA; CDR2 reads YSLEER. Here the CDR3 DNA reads TGCGCCAGCAGCCAGAATGTGCCAGGGGGCATCACAGATACGCAGTATTTT. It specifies CASSQNVPGGITDTQYF.

CDR3 in DNA: TGTGCCAGCAGCTGGGGGGCCAGGGTTGGGGCCAACGTCCTGACTTTC. As protein: CASSWGARVGANVLTF. This sequence joins TRBV5-4 and TRBJ2-6; D assignment may be TRBD1 or TRBD2 (6 bases each). Trimming took 3 bases from V and 3 from J, leaving 13 bases between them. This CDR3 is built from 16 residues. The germline V gene has CDR1 SGHNT and CDR2 YYREEE (reference sequence).

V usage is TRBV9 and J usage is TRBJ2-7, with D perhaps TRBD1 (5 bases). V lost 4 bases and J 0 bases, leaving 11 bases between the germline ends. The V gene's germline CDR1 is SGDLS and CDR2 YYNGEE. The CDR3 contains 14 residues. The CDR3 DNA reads TGTGCCAGCAGCTCAGGGTTCCGCTCCTACGAGCAGTACTTC. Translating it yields CASSSGFRSYEQYF.

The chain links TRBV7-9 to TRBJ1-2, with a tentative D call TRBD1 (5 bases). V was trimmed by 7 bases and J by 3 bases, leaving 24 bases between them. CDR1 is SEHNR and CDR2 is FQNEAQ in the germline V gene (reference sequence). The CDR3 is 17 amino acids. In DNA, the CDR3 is TGTGCCAGCAACTTCCCACCTTCCCAGGGTGGGGACTATGGCTACACCTTC. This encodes CASNFPPSQGGDYGYTF.

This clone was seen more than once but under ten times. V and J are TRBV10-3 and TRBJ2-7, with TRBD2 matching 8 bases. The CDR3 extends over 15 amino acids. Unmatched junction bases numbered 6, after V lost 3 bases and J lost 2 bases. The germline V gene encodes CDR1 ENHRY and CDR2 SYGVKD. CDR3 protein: CAISEVTSGPYEQYF. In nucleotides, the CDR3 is TGTGCCATCAGTGAAGTAACTAGCGGACCCTACGAGCAGTACTTC.

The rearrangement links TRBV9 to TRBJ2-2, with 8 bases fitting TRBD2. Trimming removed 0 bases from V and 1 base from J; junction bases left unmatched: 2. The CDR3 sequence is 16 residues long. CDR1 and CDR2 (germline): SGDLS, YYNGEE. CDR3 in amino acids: CASSVVAGGNTGELFF. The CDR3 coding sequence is TGTGCCAGCAGCGTAGTTGCGGGGGGGAACACCGGGGAGCTGTTTTTT. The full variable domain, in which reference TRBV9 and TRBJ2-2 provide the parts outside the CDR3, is DSGVTQTPKHLITATGQRVTLRCSPRSGDLSVYWYQQSLDQGLQFLIQYYNGEERAKGNILERFSAQQFPDLHSELNLSSLELGDSALYFCASSVVAGGNTGELFFGEGSRLTVL.